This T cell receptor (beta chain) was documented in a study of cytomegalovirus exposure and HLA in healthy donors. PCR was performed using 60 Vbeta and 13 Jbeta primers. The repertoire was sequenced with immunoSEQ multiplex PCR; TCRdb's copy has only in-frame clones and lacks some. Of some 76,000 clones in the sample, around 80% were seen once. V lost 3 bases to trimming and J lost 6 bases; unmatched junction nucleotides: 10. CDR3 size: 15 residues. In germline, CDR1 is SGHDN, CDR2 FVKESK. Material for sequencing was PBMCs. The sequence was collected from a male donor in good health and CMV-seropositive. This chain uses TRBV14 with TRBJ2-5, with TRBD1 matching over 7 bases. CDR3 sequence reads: CASSHTGQLMKTQYF. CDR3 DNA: TGTGCCAGCAGCCACACGGGACAGCTCATGAAGACCCAGTACTTC.